One sample yielded the 7 T cell receptor beta chains listed below, sequenced in a study of tumor-infiltrating lymphocytes in primary liver carcinoma. Total RNA and DNA came together from roughly 20-30 mg of bulk tissue without cell sorting. TCR beta cDNA came from roughly 0.45 ug total RNA, primed with a constant-region primer. Three-round nested multiplex PCR performed with slightly modified ARM-PCR produced the TCR beta libraries. For around 9 cycles apiece, the opening two PCR rounds ran with TRBV1-TRBV30 forward primers and a C-beta reverse primer. TCRdb analysed the multiplex PCR reads with MiXCR anew, one entry per CDR3 protein. The sample shows more than 95,000 distinct CDR3 sequences, roughly 80% of them seen only once. Sequences were obtained from liver tumor tissue from sampling region 3. As to subset: tumor region T3, left-lateral pole. Every receptor here comes from a man aged 35 to 55 with primary liver carcinoma and hepatitis B virus infection.

A word on this clonotype: At one of its ends the junction is not consistent with the germline gene, which may arise from a read error. The chain joins TRBV12-3 or TRBV12-4 to TRBJ2-1; perhaps TRBD1 as D (6 bases). This CDR3 has 14 residues. Here the CDR3 DNA reads TGTGCCAGCAATTTATTATCCCTGGACAGAGAGCGGTTCTTC. Translated: CASNLLSLDRERFF.

As to this clonotype: The junction shows a germline mismatch at one end, possibly a read error. V gene TRBV7-9 combines with J gene TRBJ2-6; possibly TRBD1 for D (6 bases). The CDR3 consists of 17 residues. Germline CDR1 SEHNR, CDR2 FQNEAQ (reference sequence). The CDR3 reads CASGPDRLSSGVNVLTF. The CDR3 bases are TGTGCCAGCGGCCCCGACAGGTTAAGCTCTGGGGTCAACGTCCTGACTTTC.

Details on this clonotype: Germline is not matched at one junction end, which may reflect a read error. This chain connects TRBV10-3 to TRBJ2-7; D is unclear. Germline V CDR1 and CDR2: ENHRY, SYGVKD. The CDR3 spans 18 residues. Written as DNA, the CDR3 is TGTGTCATCAGTGAATCGGTCCAGCCGGTCCGTAGAGCCTACGAGCAGTACTTC. This gives the protein CVISESVQPVRRAYEQYF.

On this clonotype itself: The junction departs from germline at one end; a sequencing error may be responsible. This sequence joins TRBV29-1 and TRBJ2-3; tentatively, D is TRBD1 (6 bases). Germline V gene sequence: CDR1 SQVTM, CDR2 ANQGSEA. The CDR3 is made up of 14 amino acids. Here the CDR3 reads CSVSGAGVSDTQYF. CDR3 bases: TGCAGCGTTTCCGGGGCAGGGGTGTCAGATACACAGTATTTT.

This clonotype was seen just once. The rearrangement joins TRBV12-3 or TRBV12-4 to TRBJ2-5; D perhaps matches TRBD2 (5 bases). The CDR3 has 13 residues. V was clipped by 3 bases and J by 8 bases, with 13 bases between them. The CDR3 protein is CASSLVEGDTQYF. CDR3 nucleotides: TGTGCCAGCAGTTTGGTCGAGGGAGATACCCAGTACTTC.

A remark on this clonotype: Relative to the germline gene, one junction end is altered; a read error may explain this. This chain links TRBV5-6 with TRBJ2-1; D assignment may be TRBD1 or TRBD2 (5 bases each). The CDR3 contains 17 residues. From germline, CDR1 is SGHDT and CDR2 YYEEEE. CDR3 DNA: TGTGGCAGTAGCTTGGGACGGAGCCGCTCTGGGTACAGTGAGCAGTTCTTC. Its translation is CGSSLGRSRSGYSEQFF.

The chain couples TRBV11-2 to TRBJ1-5; 8 bases are a match to TRBD1. This CDR3 region has 13 residues. Germline lookup yields CDR1 SGHAT and CDR2 FQNNGV. The CDR3 region has the DNA TGTGTCAGTGGACAGGGACCCCGGGAACCACAGCATTTT. Translation: CVSGQGPREPQHF.